This T cell receptor beta chain was recovered during a study of cytomegalovirus exposure and HLA in healthy donors. Overall study results and limits: Listed as cytomegalovirus-associated were 150 to 200 TCR beta chains. A later analysis found TCR association rates differed by HLA locus, highest for DRB1 and lowest for HLA-C. Some V segments, TRBV6-2 and TRBV6-3 among them, were indistinguishable and were therefore excluded.

Trimming removed 5 bases at V and 3 bases at J, with 14 bases between. This CDR3 comprises 15 residues. Germline CDR1 and CDR2: SGHTA and FQGNSA. Primers included in the PCR were 60 Vbeta and 13 Jbeta primers. Profiled with immunoSEQ multiplex PCR; TCRdb holds only in-frame clones, not every one. Among some 120,000 clones listed, around 70% were seen once. Worth noting for this clone: Its antigen is currently unknown.

The receptor was isolated from a man aged 25-40 years in good health and CMV-seropositive. The chain joins TRBV7-2 to TRBJ1-5; no clear D gene. Material for sequencing was PBMCs. In DNA form, the CDR3 reads TGTGCCAGCAGCCCCGGCGGGCGATACAATCAGCCCCAGCATTTT. This codes for CASSPGGRYNQPQHF.